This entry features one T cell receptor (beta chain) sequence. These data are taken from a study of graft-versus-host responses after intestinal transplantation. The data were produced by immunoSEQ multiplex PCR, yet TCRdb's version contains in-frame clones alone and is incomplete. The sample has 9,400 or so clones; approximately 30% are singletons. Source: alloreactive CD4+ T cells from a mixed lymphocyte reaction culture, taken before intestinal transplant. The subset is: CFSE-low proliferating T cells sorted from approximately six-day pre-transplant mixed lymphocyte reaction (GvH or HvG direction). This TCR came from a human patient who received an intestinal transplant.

The CDR3, as DNA: TGCGCCAGCAGCTTGACAGAAGCGAACACCGGGGAGCTGTTTTTT. Residues: CASSLTEANTGELFF. The V gene is TRBV5-1, the J gene TRBJ2-2; D is uncertain. Deletions cut 1 base from V and 0 bases from J, with 7 bases between. The CDR3 runs 15 residues. Germline CDR1 is SGHRS and CDR2 is YFSETQ. Using reference TRBV5-1 and TRBJ2-2 for the parts outside the CDR3, the full variable domain is KAGVTQTPRYLIKTRGQQVTLSCSPISGHRSVSWYQQTPGQGLQFLFEYFSETQRNKGNFPGRFSGRQFSNSRSEMNVSTLELGDSALYLCASSLTEANTGELFFGEGSRLTVL.